This T cell receptor beta chain was captured by sequencing in a study of CD8 T cells in ankylosing spondylitis. Whole-study results and caveats: Relatively scarce in peripheral blood, disease-linked clones were CD8+. Disease-associated clones were reportedly significantly overrepresented in matched ankylosing spondylitis synovial fluid.

This CDR3 has 15 residues. Via MiXCR, TCRdb re-called the 5' RACE reads, giving one row per CDR3 protein. The table lists 180,000 or so distinct CDR3 sequences, around a tenth of them singletons. Regarding this clonotype: No antigen is known for it. One junction end disagrees with the germline gene, perhaps due to a read error.

The source material was blood, either unsorted or a sorted T cell fraction (not recorded which). The V and J genes are TRBV12-3 or TRBV12-4 and TRBJ1-1; D is ambiguous. This sequence originates from a male donor with ankylosing spondylitis or in good health (not recorded which). The CDR3 bases are TGTTCCAGCAGTTTAGGTTCCGGCAGAATCACTGAAGCTTTCTTT. Protein: CSSSLGSGRITEAFF.